The T cell receptor beta chain under discussion was sequenced for a study of technical replicates of blood from a few donors. Here immunoSEQ multiplex PCR was the method, and the copy in TCRdb shows in-frame clones only, minus some. This table holds around 9,000 clones, roughly 91% found once. This receptor was taken from a human donor in good health. The sequencing sample was made of PBMCs.

CDR3 DNA: TGTGCCAGCTCACCACTGCCAGGACACCATAGCAATCAGCCCCAGCATTTT. Translating it yields CASSPLPGHHSNQPQHF. The chain couples TRBV18 to TRBJ1-5; D is possibly TRBD1 (5 bases). Germline assignment: CDR1 KGHSH and CDR2 LQKENI. V gave up 1 base and J gave up 0 bases, with 13 bases separating them. This CDR3 contains 17 residues.